A single T cell receptor (beta chain) is shown here with its context. Antigen unknown. The sample comes from a study of CD8+CD57+ T cells in acquired aplastic anemia. Overall study: CD4+ and CD8+ cells, once sorted, gave DNA averaging roughly 3.2 ug. General study findings and limits: Patients versus controls showed no significant CD8+ Simpson's diversity difference. There were 25 to 35 CD8+ CDR3 sequences that occurred in both patients and controls.

The template for TCR beta VDJ and CDR3 sequence profiling was genomic DNA. Via MiXCR, TCRdb re-called the reads, giving one row per CDR3 protein. In the table there are approximately 200,000 distinct CDR3 sequences, around 65% of which are singletons. Trimming removed 1 base at V and 8 bases at J, with 11 bases between. This CDR3 is 14 amino acids long. The germline V gene has CDR1 WNHNN and CDR2 SYGVQD (reference sequence). The sequence came from a human donor with severe aplastic anemia or a healthy control (not recorded which). The sequencing sample was made of sorted CD4+, CD8+, or CD8+CD57+ T cells (not recorded which) from PBMCs. The genes are TRBV10-1 and TRBJ1-4; D unclear. The CDR3 is CASSEFNSGEKLFF. In DNA, the CDR3 is TGCGCCAGCAGTGAGTTTAATTCGGGAGAAAAACTGTTTTTT.